The 17 T cell receptor beta chains below were found in one sample sequenced in a study of blood T cell repertoires in COVID-19. Sequencing was performed with immunoSEQ multiplex PCR; in TCRdb, only in-frame clones are kept and a portion is missing. Among around 250,000 clones listed, roughly nine tenths were seen once. The sequenced sample was peripheral blood. Receptor source: a man aged 60 to 69 with acute or convalescent COVID-19.

This chain uses TRBV24-1 with TRBJ2-5; weak D call: TRBD1 (6 bases). This CDR3 region has 15 residues. V shed 7 bases and J shed 2 bases, with 16 bases lying between them. Germline V gives CDR1 KGHDR, CDR2 SFDVKD. In DNA, the CDR3 is TGTGCCACCAGCCCGGGACACTCCTCACAAGAGACCCAGTACTTC. It codes for CATSPGHSSQETQYF.

The CDR3 nucleotides read TGTGCCAGCAGCTTGCCGCCGACAGGGGCCGATCTCTCTGGGGCCAACGTCCTGACTTTC. As protein: CASSLPPTGADLSGANVLTF. The chain combines TRBV5-4 with TRBJ2-6, with TRBD1 matching 8 bases. This CDR3 is built from 20 residues. The trim removed 1 base at V and 0 bases at J, leaving 12 bases unmatched. In germline, CDR1 is SGHNT, CDR2 YYREEE (reference sequence).

The chain links TRBV5-3 to TRBJ2-3, with D perhaps TRBD2 (6 bases). TRBV5-3 is an ORF, and what it does is uncertain. Trimming shortened V by 3 bases and J by 4 bases, and 15 bases separated the two germline ends. This CDR3 comprises 15 residues. The CDR3 region is CARSWGTPGADTQYF. The CDR3, as DNA: TGTGCCAGAAGCTGGGGGACTCCTGGTGCAGATACGCAGTATTTT.

The rearrangement uses TRBV7-9 and TRBJ2-7; 9 nucleotides agree with TRBD1. CDR1 SEHNR and CDR2 FQNEAQ come from the germline V gene (reference sequence). This CDR3 region has 14 residues. V lost 3 bases, J lost 5 bases, and 5 bases stayed unmatched. CDR3 nucleotide sequence: TGTGCCAGCAGCTTGGAGACAGGGGGGGACGAGCAGTACTTC. It codes for CASSLETGGDEQYF.

This chain joins TRBV15 and TRBJ2-1; D may be TRBD1 (5 bases). Deletions cut 0 bases from V and 6 bases from J, with 9 bases between. Germline V gene data show CDR1 as LNHNV and CDR2 as YYDKDF (reference sequence). This CDR3 spans 14 amino acids. This CDR3 reads CATSRDQGSNEQFF. CDR3 nucleotide sequence: TGTGCCACCAGCAGAGACCAGGGATCCAATGAGCAGTTCTTC.

V usage is TRBV5-4 and J usage is TRBJ1-1; the D is unclear. This CDR3 is 12 amino acids long. Per germline, CDR1 SGHNT and CDR2 YYREEE (reference sequence). Trimming stripped 3 bases from V and 8 bases from J, with 11 bases between. CDR3 amino acids: CASSSGLNEAFF. The DNA of the CDR3 is TGTGCCAGCAGCTCGGGGTTGAACGAAGCTTTCTTT.

V and J are TRBV7-8 and TRBJ1-2; the match to TRBD1 covers 8 bases. CDR3 length: 16 amino acids. V shed 3 bases and J 8 bases; nucleotides not matched to a gene: 14. Per the germline V gene, CDR1 is SGHVS and CDR2 is FQNEAQ. CDR3 in amino acids: CASSFRTGRTSMGYTF. In DNA form, the CDR3 reads TGTGCCAGCAGCTTTAGGACAGGGCGTACTTCTATGGGCTACACCTTC.

V is TRBV9 and J is TRBJ2-7; 8 bases line up with TRBD1. V was pared by 4 bases and J by 0 bases, with 6 bases of the junction left unmatched. There are 15 residues in the CDR3. Looked up from germline, CDR1 is SGDLS and CDR2 is YYNGEE. CDR3 sequence reads: CASSLGQANSYEQYF. The CDR3 nucleotides read TGTGCCAGCAGCCTGGGACAGGCGAACTCCTACGAGCAGTACTTC.

The chain carries TRBV28 and TRBJ2-7; 7 nucleotides agree with TRBD2. Germline CDR1 MDHEN, CDR2 SYDVKM. This CDR3 has 14 residues. Trimming cost V 8 bases and J 5 bases; bases outside gene matches: 12. The CDR3 loop reads CASATLAEGDEQYF. DNA of the CDR3: TGTGCCAGCGCCACTCTAGCGGAAGGAGACGAGCAGTACTTC. Full variable domain (remainder filled in from reference TRBV28 and TRBJ2-7): DVKVTQSSRYLVKRTGEKVFLECVQDMDHENMFWYRQDPGLGLRLIYFSYDVKMKEKGDIPEGYSVSREKKERFSLILESASTNQTSMYLCASATLAEGDEQYFGPGTRLTVT.

Worth noting for this clone: The sample carries other DNA sequences with the same CDR3. The gene calls are TRBV5-6 and TRBJ2-7; a weak D match, TRBD2 (6 bases). V was shortened by 4 bases and J by 2 bases, with 10 bases between the two germline ends. CDR1 and CDR2 from the germline V gene are SGHDT and YYEEEE. The CDR3 length is 13 residues. For the CDR3, the DNA is TGTGCCAGCAGCCCGGGACTGACCTACGAGCAGTACTTC. It specifies CASSPGLTYEQYF.

This clone was seen only once. This rearrangement joins TRBV7-9 to TRBJ2-7, with a tentative D call TRBD1 (6 bases). V shed 3 bases and J shed 3 bases, with 15 bases lying between them. The CDR3 is made up of 15 amino acids. CDR1 and CDR2 from the germline V gene are SEHNR and FQNEAQ (reference sequence). CDR3 coding DNA: TGTGCCAGCAGCTTCCGGGACACGGGGAGCTACGAGCAGTACTTC. Its translation: CASSFRDTGSYEQYF.

The J gene is TRBJ2-5, the V gene TRBV6-2 or TRBV6-3, with TRBD2 matching over 10 bases. J gave up 3 bases and V 6 bases, and 13 bases lay outside the gene matches. The germline CDR1 and CDR2 sequences are MNHEY and SVGEGT. The CDR3 spans 17 residues. In DNA form, the CDR3 reads TGTGCCAGCAGCAGCCCCCCAGGCCTAGCGGGAGAAGAGACCCAGTACTTC. Protein: CASSSPPGLAGEETQYF.

The genes are TRBV9 and TRBJ2-5; the match to TRBD2 covers 8 bases. V lost 4 bases, J lost 4 bases, and 3 bases stayed unmatched. Germline CDR1 SGDLS, CDR2 YYNGEE. The CDR3 length is 13 residues. In nucleotides, the CDR3 is TGTGCCAGCAGCCTGGGACTAGGAGAGACCCAGTACTTC. Protein product: CASSLGLGETQYF.

J is TRBJ2-7 and V is TRBV7-8; no reliable D call. The CDR3 totals 14 residues. Germline assignment: CDR1 SGHVS and CDR2 FQNEAQ. Trimming left V 4 bases short and J 2 bases short, with 12 bases between. Here the CDR3 DNA reads TGTGCCAGCAGCTCCGCGAGGCCCCCCTACGAGCAGTACTTC. This codes for CASSSARPPYEQYF.

The rearrangement links TRBV2 to TRBJ2-7, with TRBD1 as a possible D gene (5 bases). Germline CDR1 reads SNHLY; CDR2 reads FYNNEI. The CDR3 sequence is 12 residues long. The ends were cut back, 5 bases at V and 6 bases at J, with 11 bases in the middle. CDR3 sequence reads: CASSPERGEQYF. The CDR3 nucleotides are TGTGCCAGCAGTCCAGAAAGGGGCGAGCAGTACTTC.

The chain links TRBV27 to TRBJ1-2, with D possibly being TRBD1 (5 bases). Trimming shortened V by 7 bases and J by 2 bases, and 17 bases separated the two germline ends. The CDR3 extends over 15 amino acids. Germline-derived CDR1 and CDR2 are MNHEY and SMNVEV (reference sequence). The CDR3: CASTPGGGRNYGYTF. The CDR3 nucleotides are TGTGCCAGCACTCCCGGGGGAGGGAGGAACTATGGCTACACCTTC.

The chain is built from TRBV19 and TRBJ2-2, with TRBD2 matching over 12 bases. With V trimmed by 7 bases and J by 6 bases, 9 bases remained unmatched. Germline loops: CDR1 LNHDA, CDR2 SQIVND (reference sequence). CDR3 length: 16 amino acids. The CDR3 is CASTLRLAGEPGELFF. The DNA of the CDR3 is TGTGCCAGTACCCTAAGACTAGCGGGAGAACCCGGGGAGCTGTTTTTT.